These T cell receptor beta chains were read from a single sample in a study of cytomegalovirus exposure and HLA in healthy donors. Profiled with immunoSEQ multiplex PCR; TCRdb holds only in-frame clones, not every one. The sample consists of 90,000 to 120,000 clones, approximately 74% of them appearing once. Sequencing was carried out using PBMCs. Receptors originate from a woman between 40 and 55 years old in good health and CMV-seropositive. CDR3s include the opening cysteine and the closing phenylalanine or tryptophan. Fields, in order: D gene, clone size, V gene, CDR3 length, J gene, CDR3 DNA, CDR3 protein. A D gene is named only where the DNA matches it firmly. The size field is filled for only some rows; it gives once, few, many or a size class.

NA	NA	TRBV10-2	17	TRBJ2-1	TGCGCCAGCAGTGAGTTTCCTCCGCTGAGCTCCTACAATGAGCAGTTCTTC	CASSEFPPLSSYNEQFF
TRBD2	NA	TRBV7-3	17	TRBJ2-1	TGTGCCAGCAGCGCATCTAGCGGGGGGGCTCTTGGAAATGAGCAGTTCTTC	CASSASSGGALGNEQFF
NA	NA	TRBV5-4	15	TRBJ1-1	TGTGCCAGCAAAAACGCGGGGCCCAGGGACACTGAAGCTTTCTTT	CASKNAGPRDTEAFF
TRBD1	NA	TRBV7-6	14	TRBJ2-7	TGTGCCAGCAGCGCTTCCGGGACAGTCTACGAGCAGTACTTC	CASSASGTVYEQYF
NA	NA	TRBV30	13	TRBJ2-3	TGTGCCTGGACCCCCGGGGATGGGGGCATGAAATATTTT	CAWTPGDGGMKYF
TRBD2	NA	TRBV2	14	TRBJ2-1	TGTGCCAGCAGTCCCCGGACTAGCGGGGGGAAGCAGTTCTTC	CASSPRTSGGKQFF
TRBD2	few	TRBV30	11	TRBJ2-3	TGTGCCTGGACTAGCGGGGATACGCAGTATTTT	CAWTSGDTQYF
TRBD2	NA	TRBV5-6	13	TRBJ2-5	TGTGCCAGCAGGACTAGCGGGAAAGAGACCCAGTACTTC	CASRTSGKETQYF
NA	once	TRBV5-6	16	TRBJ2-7	TGTGCCAGCAGCGCATATGGGACTGGGCGCTCCTACGAGCAGTACTTC	CASSAYGTGRSYEQYF
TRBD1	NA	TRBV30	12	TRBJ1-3	TGTGGGACAGGGGGCTCTGGAAACACCATATATTTT	CGTGGSGNTIYF
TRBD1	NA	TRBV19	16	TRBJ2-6	TGTGCCAGTAGCCGGGACAGGGTTGTTGGGGCCAACGTCCTGACTTTC	CASSRDRVVGANVLTF
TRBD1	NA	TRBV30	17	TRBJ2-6	TGTGCCTGGAGTGCGTCCGGGACAGTCTCTGGGGCCAACGTCCTGACTTTC	CAWSASGTVSGANVLTF
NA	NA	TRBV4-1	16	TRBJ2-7	TGCGCCAGCAGCTACATCAGGGGCGAAAGCTCCTACGAGCAGTACTTC	CASSYIRGESSYEQYF
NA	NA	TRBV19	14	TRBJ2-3	TGTGCCAGTAGTAAAGGGGGAGGGACAGATACGCAGTATTTT	CASSKGGGTDTQYF
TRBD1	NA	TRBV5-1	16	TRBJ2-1	TGCGCCAGCAGCTTGTACGGGACAGGGAACTACAATGAGCAGTTCTTC	CASSLYGTGNYNEQFF
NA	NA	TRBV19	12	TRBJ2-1	TGTGCCAGTAGTACCAACCAGTATGAGCAGTTCTTC	CASSTNQYEQFF
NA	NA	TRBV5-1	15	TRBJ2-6	TGCGCCAGCAGCCCGGGGGGCGGTGGGGCCAACGTCCTGACTTTC	CASSPGGGGANVLTF
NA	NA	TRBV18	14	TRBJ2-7	TGTGCCAGCTCACCGAACGAAAGGGGTGGAGAGCAGTACTTC	CASSPNERGGEQYF
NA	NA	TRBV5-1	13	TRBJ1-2	TGCGCCAGCAGGGCGACGGTTCAGGATGGCTACACCTTC	CASRATVQDGYTF
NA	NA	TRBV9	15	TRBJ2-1	TGTGCCAGCAGCGTAGGAGGGCCAAAGTACAATGAGCAGTTCTTC	CASSVGGPKYNEQFF
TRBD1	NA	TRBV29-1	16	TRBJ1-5	TGCAGCGTTACGACAGGGGCCAGTGGAGGCAATCAGCCCCAGCATTTT	CSVTTGASGGNQPQHF
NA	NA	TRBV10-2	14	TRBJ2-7	TGCGCCAGCAGTGAGACCGGGGGGCCATACGAGCAGTACTTC	CASSETGGPYEQYF
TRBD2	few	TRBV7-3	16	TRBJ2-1	TGTGCCAGCAGCTTAAGCGGGGGGCCCGGGCTCAATGAGCAGTTCTTC	CASSLSGGPGLNEQFF
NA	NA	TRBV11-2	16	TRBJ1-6	TGTGCCAGCAGCTTAGATCAGGGAGGTTATAATTCACCCCTCCACTTT	CASSLDQGGYNSPLHF
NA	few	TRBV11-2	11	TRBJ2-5	TGTGCCAGCAGTTTTAAAGAGACCCAGTACTTC	CASSFKETQYF
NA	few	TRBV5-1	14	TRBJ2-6	TGCGCCAGCAGCCTTCAGTCTGGGGCCAACGTCCTGACTTTC	CASSLQSGANVLTF
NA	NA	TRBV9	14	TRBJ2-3	TGTGCCAGCAGCGTTGCGGGGATCACAGATACGCAGTATTTT	CASSVAGITDTQYF
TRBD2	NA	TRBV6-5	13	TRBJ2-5	TGTGCCAGCAGAGGCGGGGGGGCAGAGACCCAGTACTTC	CASRGGGAETQYF
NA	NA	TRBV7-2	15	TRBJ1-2	TGTGCCAGCAGCTTAGACAGGAACGCTAACTATGGCTACACCTTC	CASSLDRNANYGYTF
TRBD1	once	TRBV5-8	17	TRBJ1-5	TGTGCCAGCAGTCGACAGGGGAGTAGCGGGAGCAATCAGCCCCAGCATTTT	CASSRQGSSGSNQPQHF
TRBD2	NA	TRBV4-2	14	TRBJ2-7	TGTGCCAGCAGCCAAGCGGGGGGGTCCTACGAGCAGTACTTC	CASSQAGGSYEQYF
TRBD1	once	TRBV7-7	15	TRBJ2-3	TGTGCTAGCAGCTTAGATACAGGGGCCTGGGATACGCAGTATTTT	CASSLDTGAWDTQYF
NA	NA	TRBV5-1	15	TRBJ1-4	TGCGCCAGCAGCTTGTGGGGGGACCGAAATGAAAAACTGTTTTTT	CASSLWGDRNEKLFF
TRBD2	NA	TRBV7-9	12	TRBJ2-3	TGTGCCAGCCGGGGGGTCCCAGATACGCAGTATTTT	CASRGVPDTQYF
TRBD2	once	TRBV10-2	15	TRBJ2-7	TGCGCCAGCAGTGGTCTCGGACTAGCATCCTACGAGCAGTACTTC	CASSGLGLASYEQYF
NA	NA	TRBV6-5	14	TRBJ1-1	TGTGCCAGCAGAACCGGACAGTGGGGGACTGAAGCTTTCTTT	CASRTGQWGTEAFF
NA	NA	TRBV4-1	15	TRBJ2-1	TGCGCCAGCAGCCTCACTTGGACAGCCTACAATGAGCAGTTCTTC	CASSLTWTAYNEQFF
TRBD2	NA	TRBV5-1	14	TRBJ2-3	TGCGCCAGCAGCCCCTCGGGACTAACCTATACGCAGTATTTT	CASSPSGLTYTQYF
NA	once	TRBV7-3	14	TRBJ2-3	TGTGCCAGCAGCTTAGCGGGGAGCACAGATACGCAGTATTTT	CASSLAGSTDTQYF
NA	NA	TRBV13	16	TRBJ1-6	TGTGCCAGCAGCAAGTACCCTCCGGGGTCTAATTCACCCCTCCACTTT	CASSKYPPGSNSPLHF
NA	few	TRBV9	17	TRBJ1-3	TGTGCCAGCAGCGTATCCACCAGTGAGGCGTCTGGAAACACCATATATTTT	CASSVSTSEASGNTIYF
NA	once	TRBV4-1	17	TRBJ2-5	TGCGCCAGCAGCTTACGACATCAGACAGGGGAGGGCGAGACCCAGTACTTC	CASSLRHQTGEGETQYF
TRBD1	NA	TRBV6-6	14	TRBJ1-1	TGTGCCAGCGGACAGGGGGCAGTGAACACTGAAGCTTTCTTT	CASGQGAVNTEAFF
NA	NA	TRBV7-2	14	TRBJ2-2	TGTGCCAGCAGCCAGGCAGGGCGGACCGGGGAGCTGTTTTTT	CASSQAGRTGELFF
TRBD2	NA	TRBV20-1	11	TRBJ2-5	TGCAGTGGACTAGCTCTGGAGACCCAGTACTTC	CSGLALETQYF
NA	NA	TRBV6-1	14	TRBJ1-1	TGTGCCAGCAGTGAACTGGGAGCGAACACTGAAGCTTTCTTT	CASSELGANTEAFF
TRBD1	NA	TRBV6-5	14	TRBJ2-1	TGTGCCAGCAGTTCGACAGGGGGAGAGTATGAGCAGTTCTTC	CASSSTGGEYEQFF
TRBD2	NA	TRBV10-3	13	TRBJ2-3	TGTGCCATCGATGCGGGGGGGCCGCGTACGCAGTATTTT	CAIDAGGPRTQYF
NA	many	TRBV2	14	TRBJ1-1	TGTGCCAGCAGTGAATATCAGGGTTACACTGAAGCTTTCTTT	CASSEYQGYTEAFF
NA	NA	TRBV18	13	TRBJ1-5	TGTGCCAGCTCACCTAATAGCAATCAGCCCCAGCATTTT	CASSPNSNQPQHF
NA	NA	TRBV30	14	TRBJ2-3	TGTGCCTGGAGTGTTCGGGGAGGCACAGATACGCAGTATTTT	CAWSVRGGTDTQYF